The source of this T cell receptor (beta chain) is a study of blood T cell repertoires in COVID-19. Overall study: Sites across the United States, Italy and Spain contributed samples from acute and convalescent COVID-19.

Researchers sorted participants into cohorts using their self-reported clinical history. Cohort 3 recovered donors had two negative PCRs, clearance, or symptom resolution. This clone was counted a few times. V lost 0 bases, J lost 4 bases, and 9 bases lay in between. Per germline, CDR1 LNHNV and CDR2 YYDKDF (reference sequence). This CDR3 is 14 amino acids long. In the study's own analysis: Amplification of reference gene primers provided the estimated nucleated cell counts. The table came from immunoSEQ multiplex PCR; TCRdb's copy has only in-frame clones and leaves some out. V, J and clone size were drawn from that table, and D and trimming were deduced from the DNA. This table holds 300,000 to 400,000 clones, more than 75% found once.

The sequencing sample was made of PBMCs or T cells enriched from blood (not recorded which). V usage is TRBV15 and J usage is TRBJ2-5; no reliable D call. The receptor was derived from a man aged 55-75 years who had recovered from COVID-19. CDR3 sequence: CATSRDLGPETQYF. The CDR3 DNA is TGTGCCACCAGCAGAGATTTGGGCCCAGAGACCCAGTACTTC.